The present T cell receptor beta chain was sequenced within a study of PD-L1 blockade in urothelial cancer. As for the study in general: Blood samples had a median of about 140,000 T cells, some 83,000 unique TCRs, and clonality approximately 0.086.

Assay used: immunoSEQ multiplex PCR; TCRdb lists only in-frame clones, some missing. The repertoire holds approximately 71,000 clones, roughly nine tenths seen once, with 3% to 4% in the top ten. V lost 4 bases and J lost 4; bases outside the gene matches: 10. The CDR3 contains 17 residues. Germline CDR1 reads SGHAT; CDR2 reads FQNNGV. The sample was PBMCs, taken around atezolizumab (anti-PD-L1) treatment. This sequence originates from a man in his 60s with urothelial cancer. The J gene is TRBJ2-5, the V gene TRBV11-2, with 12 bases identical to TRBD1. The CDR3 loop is CASSSLRDRGRSETQYF. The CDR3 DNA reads TGTGCCAGCAGCTCACTCCGGGACAGGGGGCGGTCAGAGACCCAGTACTTC.